This note documents a single TCR beta chain sequence. The antigen remains undetermined. Built from TCR beta cDNA, the libraries had unique molecular identifiers in them. From 1 to 10 million T cells, 400,000 to 650,000 cDNA molecules were obtained. From the PCR reads, TCRdb called clonotypes with MiXCR, one entry per CDR3 protein. This sample has a few hundred thousand distinct CDR3 sequences, with 34% found just once. The entry originates in a study of post-analysis software for immune sequencing data. Overall study results and limits: Versus controls, multiple sclerosis patients showed significantly lower diversity (normalized Chao1). Analysis by F measure revealed that same-batch samples clustered strongly together.

The sequence derives from a girl between 2 and 17 years old with multiple sclerosis. The sequenced material came from blood.

Here the CDR3 reads CASSPVAGHTGELFF. In nucleotides, the CDR3 is TGTGCCAGCAGCCCAGTGGCAGGGCACACCGGGGAGCTGTTTTTT. The J gene is TRBJ2-2, the V gene TRBV5-5, with TRBD1 as a possible D gene (5 bases). The CDR3 length is 15 residues. The germline V and J ends were trimmed by 4 bases and 3 bases, with 13 bases remaining between them. Germline V lookup: CDR1 SGHKS, CDR2 YYEKEE (reference sequence).